This T cell receptor (beta chain) stems from a study of T cells in Graves' hyperthyroidism and ophthalmopathy. Germline V CDR1 and CDR2: SGHTA, FQGNSA. The CDR3 runs 15 residues. What was amplified from RNA transcripts were TCR beta CDR3 regions. First-round RT-PCR with HTBI primers amplified the TCR CDR3 region. Using its own MiXCR run on the multiplex PCR reads, TCRdb lists one record per CDR3 protein. The sample has about 560,000 distinct CDR3 sequences; less than 20% are singletons. Diagnosis rested on symptoms, serum thyroxine and TRAb, thyroid ultrasound, and orbital computed tomography. The receptor's source is a woman aged 30 to 39 with Graves' hyperthyroidism. Sequencing was done on a sample of blood. V is TRBV7-2 and J is TRBJ2-7; TRBD2 matches at 12 bases. The closer fit of TRBJ2-1 to the DNA end suggests the J call may be wrong. The CDR3 spells CASSSRGLAGYEQFF. CDR3 coding DNA: TGTGCCAGCAGCTCCCGAGGACTAGCGGGATACGAGCAGTTCTTC.